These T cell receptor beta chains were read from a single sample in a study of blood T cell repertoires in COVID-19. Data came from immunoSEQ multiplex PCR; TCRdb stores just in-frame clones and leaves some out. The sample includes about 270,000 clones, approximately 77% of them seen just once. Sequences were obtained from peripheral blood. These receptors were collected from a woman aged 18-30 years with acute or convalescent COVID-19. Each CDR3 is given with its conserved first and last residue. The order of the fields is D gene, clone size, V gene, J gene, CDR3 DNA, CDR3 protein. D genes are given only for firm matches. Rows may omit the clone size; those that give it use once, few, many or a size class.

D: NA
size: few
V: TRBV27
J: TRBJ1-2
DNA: TGTGCCAGCAGTTTATCCCCTGCGGGGCAGGGCTATGGCTACACCTTC
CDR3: CASSLSPAGQGYGYTF

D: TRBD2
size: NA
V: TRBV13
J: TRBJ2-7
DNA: TGTGCCAGCAGCTTAGGGGGACTAGGGTCCTACGAGCAGTACTTC
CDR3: CASSLGGLGSYEQYF

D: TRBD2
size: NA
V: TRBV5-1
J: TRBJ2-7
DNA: TGCGCCAGCAGCGTGGGACTAGCGGGATTTGAATACGAGCAGTACTTC
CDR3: CASSVGLAGFEYEQYF

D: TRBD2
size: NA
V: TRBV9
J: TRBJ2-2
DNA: TGTGCCAGCAGCCCACTTCACGGGACTAGCGGGAGGGGGATCACCGGGGAGCTGTTTTTT
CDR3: CASSPLHGTSGRGITGELFF

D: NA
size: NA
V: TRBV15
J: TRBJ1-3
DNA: TGTGCCACCAGCAGAGATCCTGGCGGGTTCGGAAACACCATATATTTT
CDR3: CATSRDPGGFGNTIYF

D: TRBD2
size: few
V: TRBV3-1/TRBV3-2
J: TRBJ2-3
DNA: TGTGCCAGCAGCGGTACCCTAGCGGGAGGTTCAGATACGCAGTATTTT
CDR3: CASSGTLAGGSDTQYF

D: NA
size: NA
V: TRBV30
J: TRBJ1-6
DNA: TGTGCCTGGAGTGTACCGAGATGGGCAGGGCTGGATTCACCCCTCCACTTT
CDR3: CAWSVPRWAGLDSPLHF

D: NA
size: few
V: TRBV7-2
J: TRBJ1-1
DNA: TGTGCCAGCAGCTTAGACGGGGGTAACACTGAAGCTTTCTTT
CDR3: CASSLDGGNTEAFF

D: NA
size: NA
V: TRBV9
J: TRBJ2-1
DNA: TGTGCCAGCAGCGTAGCTACCGGTTACAATGAGCAGTTCTTC
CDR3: CASSVATGYNEQFF

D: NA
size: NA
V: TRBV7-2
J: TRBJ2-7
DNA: TGTGCCAGCAGGTTCGGCGGCGGGACCTACGAGCAGTACTTC
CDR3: CASRFGGGTYEQYF

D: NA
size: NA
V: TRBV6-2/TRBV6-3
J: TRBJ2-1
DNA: TGTGCCAGCAGTTACGCGCTAGCTGGTGAGCAGTTCTTC
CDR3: CASSYALAGEQFF

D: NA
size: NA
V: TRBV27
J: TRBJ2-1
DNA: TGTGCCAGCTCCCTCGGCAATGAGCAGTTCTTC
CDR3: CASSLGNEQFF

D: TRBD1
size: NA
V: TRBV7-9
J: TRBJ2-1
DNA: TGTGCCAGCAGCAATACAGGGGATTCCTACAATGAGCAGTTCTTC
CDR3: CASSNTGDSYNEQFF

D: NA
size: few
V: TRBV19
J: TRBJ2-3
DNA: TGTGCCAGTAGTGTCCCAGGGTTGGCAGATACGCAGTATTTT
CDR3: CASSVPGLADTQYF

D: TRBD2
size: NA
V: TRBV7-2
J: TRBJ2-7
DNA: TGTGCCAGCAGACTCAGCGGGAGCCCCAACGAGCAGTACTTC
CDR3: CASRLSGSPNEQYF

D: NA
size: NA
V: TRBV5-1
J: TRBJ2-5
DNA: TGCGCCAGCAGCTTTTCGACTGTCCCTGAGACCCAGTACTTC
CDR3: CASSFSTVPETQYF

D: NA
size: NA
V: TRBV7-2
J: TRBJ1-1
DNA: TGTGCCAGCAGCTTAAACGAGGCCTCCACTGAAGCTTTCTTT
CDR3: CASSLNEASTEAFF

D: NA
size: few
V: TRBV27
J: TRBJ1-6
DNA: TGTGCCAGCAGTTTGCAACAGGGTGGGTCACCCCTCCACTTT
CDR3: CASSLQQGGSPLHF

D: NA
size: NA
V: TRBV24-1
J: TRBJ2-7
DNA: TGTGCCACCAGTCAGGGTCCAGAGCAGTACTTC
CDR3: CATSQGPEQYF

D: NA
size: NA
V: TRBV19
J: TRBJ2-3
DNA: TGTGCCAGTAACGAGGGAGACACAGATACGCAGTATTTT
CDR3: CASNEGDTDTQYF

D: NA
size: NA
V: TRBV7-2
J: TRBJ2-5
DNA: TGTGCCAGCAGCTTAGGGGCACGCCAAGAGACCCAGTACTTC
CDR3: CASSLGARQETQYF

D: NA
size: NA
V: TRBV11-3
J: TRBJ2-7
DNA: TGTGCCAGCAGCTTAGGCAGGGGAAATCACGAGCAGTACTTC
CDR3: CASSLGRGNHEQYF

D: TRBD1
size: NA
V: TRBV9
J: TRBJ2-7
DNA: TGTGCCAGCAGCGTAGGTGGGACAGGGAGGAACGAGCAGTACTTC
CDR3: CASSVGGTGRNEQYF

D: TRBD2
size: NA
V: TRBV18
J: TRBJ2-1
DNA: TGTGCCAGCTCACCAGGGACGGGAGGTTCGTTGAATGAGCAGTTCTTC
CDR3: CASSPGTGGSLNEQFF

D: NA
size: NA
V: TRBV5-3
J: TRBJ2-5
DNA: TGTGCCAGAAGCGTGGACCCCCCACCGGTCCAAGAGACCCAGTACTTC
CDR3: CARSVDPPPVQETQYF

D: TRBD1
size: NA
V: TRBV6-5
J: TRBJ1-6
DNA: TGTGCCAGCAGCCGTCGACAGGGGGTTTCACCCCTCCACTTT
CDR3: CASSRRQGVSPLHF

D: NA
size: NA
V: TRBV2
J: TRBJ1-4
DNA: TGTGCCAGCAGTGAACACAGTACGGGGGAAAAACTGTTTTTT
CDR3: CASSEHSTGEKLFF

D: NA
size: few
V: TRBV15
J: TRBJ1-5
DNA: TGTGCCACCAGCACGAAGTTAAACAGAAAGCAGCCCCAGCATTTT
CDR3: CATSTKLNRKQPQHF

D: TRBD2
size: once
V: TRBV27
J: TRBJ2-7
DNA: TGTGCCGCCGGGGCTAGCGGGACCCACGAGCAGTACTTC
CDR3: CAAGASGTHEQYF

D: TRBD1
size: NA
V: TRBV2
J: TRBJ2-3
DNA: TGTGCCAGCAGTGATAGGGACAGCCTCACAGATACGCAGTATTTT
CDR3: CASSDRDSLTDTQYF

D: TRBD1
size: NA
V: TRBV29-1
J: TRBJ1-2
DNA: TGCAGCGTCCAAGGGATTACAGGGGTCGGCTATGGCTACACCTTC
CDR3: CSVQGITGVGYGYTF

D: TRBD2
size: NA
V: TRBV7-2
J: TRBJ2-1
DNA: TGTGCCAGCAGCTGGGACGGGACTAGCGGGGCTCAGTTCTTC
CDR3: CASSWDGTSGAQFF

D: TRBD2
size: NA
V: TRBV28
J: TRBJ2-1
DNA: TGTGCCAGCAGAACGACTAGCGGGAGGGCCCCTCGGTCCTACAATGAGCAGTTCTTC
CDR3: CASRTTSGRAPRSYNEQFF

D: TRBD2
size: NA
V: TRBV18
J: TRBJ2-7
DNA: TGTGCCAGCTCACCTGGTTCGCTACTAGCGGGAGGGCCGGGGGAGCAGTACTTC
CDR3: CASSPGSLLAGGPGEQYF

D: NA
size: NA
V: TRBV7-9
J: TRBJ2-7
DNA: TGTGCCAGCAGCGCTAATACAGGGTACGAGCAGTACTTC
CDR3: CASSANTGYEQYF

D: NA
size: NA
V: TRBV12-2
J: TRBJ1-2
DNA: TGTGCAAGTCGCCTACCTCGAAGGGGGCCGGACTATGGCTACACCTTC
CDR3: CASRLPRRGPDYGYTF

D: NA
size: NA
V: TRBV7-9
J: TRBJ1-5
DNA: TGTGCCAGCAGCAGGACAGAACGTGGGCCCCAGCATTTT
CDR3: CASSRTERGPQHF

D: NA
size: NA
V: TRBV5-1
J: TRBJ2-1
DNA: TGCGCCAGCAGTTTAGGAGTTTCTGAGCAGTTCTTC
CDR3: CASSLGVSEQFF

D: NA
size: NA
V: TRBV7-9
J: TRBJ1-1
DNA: TGTGCCAGCAGGACAACAGGGCTCAACACTGAAGCTTTCTTT
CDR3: CASRTTGLNTEAFF